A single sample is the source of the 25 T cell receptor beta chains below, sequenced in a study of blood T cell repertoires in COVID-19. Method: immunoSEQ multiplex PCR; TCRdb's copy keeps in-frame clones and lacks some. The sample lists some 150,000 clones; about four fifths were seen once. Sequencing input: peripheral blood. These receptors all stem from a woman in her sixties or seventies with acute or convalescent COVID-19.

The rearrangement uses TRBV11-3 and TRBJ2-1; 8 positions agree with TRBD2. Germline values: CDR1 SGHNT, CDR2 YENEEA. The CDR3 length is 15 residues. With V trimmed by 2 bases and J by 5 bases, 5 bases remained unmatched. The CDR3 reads CASSLLGGANNEQFF. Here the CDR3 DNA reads TGTGCCAGCAGCTTACTCGGGGGGGCAAACAATGAGCAGTTCTTC. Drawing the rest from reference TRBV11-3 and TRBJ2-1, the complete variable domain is EAGVVQSPRYKIIEKKQPVAFWCNPISGHNTLYWYLQNLGQGPELLIRYENEEAVDDSQLPKDRFSAERLKGVDSTLKIQPAELGDSAVYLCASSLLGGANNEQFFGPGTRLTVL.

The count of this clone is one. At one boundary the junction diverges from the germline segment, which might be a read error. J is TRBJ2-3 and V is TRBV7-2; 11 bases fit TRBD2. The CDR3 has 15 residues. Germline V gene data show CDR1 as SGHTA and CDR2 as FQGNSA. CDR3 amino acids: CASSLAGGPWDTQYF. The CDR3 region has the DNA TGTGCCAGCAGTTTAGCGGGGGGGCCGTGGGATACGCAGTATTTT.

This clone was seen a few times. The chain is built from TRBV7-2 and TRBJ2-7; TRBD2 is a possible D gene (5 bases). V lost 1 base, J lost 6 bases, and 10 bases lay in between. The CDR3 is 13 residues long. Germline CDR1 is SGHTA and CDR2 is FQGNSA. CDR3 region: CASSLGLLGEQYV. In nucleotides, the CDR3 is TGTGCCAGCAGCTTAGGCCTACTAGGCGAGCAGTACGTC.

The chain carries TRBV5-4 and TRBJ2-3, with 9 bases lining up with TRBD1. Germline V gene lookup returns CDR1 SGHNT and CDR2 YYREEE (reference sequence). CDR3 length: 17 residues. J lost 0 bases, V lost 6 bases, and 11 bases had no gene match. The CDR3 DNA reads TGTGCCAGCACTCCCGGGACAGGGCGCTATAGCACAGATACGCAGTATTTT. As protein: CASTPGTGRYSTDTQYF. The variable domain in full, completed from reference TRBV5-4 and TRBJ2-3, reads ETGVTQSPTHLIKTRGQQVTLRCSSQSGHNTVSWYQQALGQGPQFIFQYYREEENGRGNFPPRFSGLQFPNYSSELNVNALELDDSALYLCASTPGTGRYSTDTQYFGPGTRLTVL.

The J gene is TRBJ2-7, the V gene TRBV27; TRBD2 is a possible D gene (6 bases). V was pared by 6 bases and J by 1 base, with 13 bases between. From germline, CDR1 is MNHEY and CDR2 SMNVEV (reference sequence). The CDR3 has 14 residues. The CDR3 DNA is TGTGCCAGCAGCCGCGGGACTCGATCCTACGAGCAGTACTTC. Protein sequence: CASSRGTRSYEQYF.

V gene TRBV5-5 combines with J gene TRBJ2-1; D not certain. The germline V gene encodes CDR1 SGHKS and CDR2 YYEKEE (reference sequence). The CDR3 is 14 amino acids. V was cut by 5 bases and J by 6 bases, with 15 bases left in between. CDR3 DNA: TGTGCCAGCAGTAAACTCCAAGTCGCCAATGAGCAGTTCTTC. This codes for CASSKLQVANEQFF. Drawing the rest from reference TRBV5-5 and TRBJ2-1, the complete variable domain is DAGVTQSPTHLIKTRGQQVTLRCSPISGHKSVSWYQQVLGQGPQFIFQYYEKEERGRGNFPDRFSARQFPNYSSELNVNALLLGDSALYLCASSKLQVANEQFFGPGTRLTVL.

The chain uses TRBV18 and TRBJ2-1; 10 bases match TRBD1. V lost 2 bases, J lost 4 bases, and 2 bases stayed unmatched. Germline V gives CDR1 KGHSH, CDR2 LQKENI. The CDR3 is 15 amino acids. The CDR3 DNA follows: TGTGCCAGCTCACCAGGGACAGGGGTATACAATGAGCAGTTCTTC. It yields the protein CASSPGTGVYNEQFF.

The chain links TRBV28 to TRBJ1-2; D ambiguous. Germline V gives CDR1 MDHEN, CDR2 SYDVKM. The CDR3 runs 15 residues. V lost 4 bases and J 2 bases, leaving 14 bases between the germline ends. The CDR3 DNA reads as TGTGCCAGCAGTTCCCGCGGGTCCGCGAACTATGGCTACACCTTC. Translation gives CASSSRGSANYGYTF.

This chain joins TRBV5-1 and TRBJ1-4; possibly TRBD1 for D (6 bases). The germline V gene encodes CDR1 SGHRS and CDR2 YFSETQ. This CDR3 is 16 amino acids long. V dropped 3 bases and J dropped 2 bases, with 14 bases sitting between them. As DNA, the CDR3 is TGCGCCAGCAGCTCCAGGGGTATGACGACTAATGAAAAACTGTTTTTT. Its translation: CASSSRGMTTNEKLFF.

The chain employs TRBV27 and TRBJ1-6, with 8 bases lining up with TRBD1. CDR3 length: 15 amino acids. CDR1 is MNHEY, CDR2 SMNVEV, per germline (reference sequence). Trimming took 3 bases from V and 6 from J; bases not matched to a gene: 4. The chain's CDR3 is CASSFLDRANSPLHF. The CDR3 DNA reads TGTGCCAGCAGTTTTTTGGACAGGGCTAATTCACCCCTCCACTTT.

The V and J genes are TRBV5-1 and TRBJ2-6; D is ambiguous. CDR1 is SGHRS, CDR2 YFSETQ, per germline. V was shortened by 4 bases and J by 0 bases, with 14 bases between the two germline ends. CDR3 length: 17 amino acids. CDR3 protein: CASSLTGPYSGANVLTF. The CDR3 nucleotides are TGCGCCAGCAGCCTGACGGGTCCATACTCTGGGGCCAACGTCCTGACTTTC.

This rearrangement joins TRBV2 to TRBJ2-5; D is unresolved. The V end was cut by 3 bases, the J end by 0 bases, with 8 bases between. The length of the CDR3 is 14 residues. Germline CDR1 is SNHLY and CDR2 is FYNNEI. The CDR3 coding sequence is TGTGCCAGCAGTGACGGTCGGTACCAAGAGACCCAGTACTTC. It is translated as CASSDGRYQETQYF.

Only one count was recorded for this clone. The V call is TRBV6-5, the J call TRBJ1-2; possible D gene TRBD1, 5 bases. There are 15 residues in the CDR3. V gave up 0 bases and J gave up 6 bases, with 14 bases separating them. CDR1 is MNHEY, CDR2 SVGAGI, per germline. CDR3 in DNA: TGTGCCAGCAGTTACTCTGGCCAGGGAAACAATGGCTACACCTTC. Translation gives CASSYSGQGNNGYTF.

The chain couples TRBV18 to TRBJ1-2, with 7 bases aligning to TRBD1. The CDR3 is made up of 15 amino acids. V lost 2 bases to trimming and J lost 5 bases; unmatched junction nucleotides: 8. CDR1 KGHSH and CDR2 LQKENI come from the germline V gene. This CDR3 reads CASSPRQGEVYGYTF. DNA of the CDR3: TGTGCCAGCTCACCAAGACAGGGAGAAGTGTATGGCTACACCTTC.

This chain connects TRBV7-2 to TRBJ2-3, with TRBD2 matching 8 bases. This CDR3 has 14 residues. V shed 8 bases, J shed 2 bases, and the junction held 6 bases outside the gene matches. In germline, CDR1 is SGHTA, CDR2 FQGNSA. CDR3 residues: CASLPGLATDTQYF. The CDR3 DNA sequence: TGTGCCAGCCTACCCGGACTAGCCACAGATACGCAGTATTTT.

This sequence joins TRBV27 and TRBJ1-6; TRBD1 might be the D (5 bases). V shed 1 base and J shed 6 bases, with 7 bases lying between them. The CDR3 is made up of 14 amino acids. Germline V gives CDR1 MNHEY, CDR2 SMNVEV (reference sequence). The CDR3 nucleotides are TGTGCCAGCAGTTTATTGGGGCGTAATTCACCCCTCCACTTT. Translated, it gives CASSLLGRNSPLHF.

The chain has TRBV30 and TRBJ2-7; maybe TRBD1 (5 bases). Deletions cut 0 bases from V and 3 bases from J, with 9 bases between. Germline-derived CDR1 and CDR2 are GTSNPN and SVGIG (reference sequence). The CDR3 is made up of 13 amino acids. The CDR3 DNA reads TGTGCCTGGAGTGTAGGGGCGAACTACGAGCAGTACTTC. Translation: CAWSVGANYEQYF.

CDR3 loop: CASTPDNLNTEAFF. CDR3 nucleotides: TGTGCCAGCACCCCGGACAACCTGAACACTGAAGCTTTCTTT. V is TRBV6-5 and J is TRBJ1-1; possible D gene TRBD1, 5 bases. Trimming left V 7 bases short and J 0 bases short, with 12 bases between. The CDR3 totals 14 residues. Germline V lookup: CDR1 MNHEY, CDR2 SVGAGI.

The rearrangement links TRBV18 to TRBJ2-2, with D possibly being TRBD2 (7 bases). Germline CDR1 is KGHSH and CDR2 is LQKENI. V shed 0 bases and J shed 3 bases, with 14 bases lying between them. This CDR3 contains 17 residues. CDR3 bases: TGTGCCAGCTCACCACCATACAGGGCGGGGGACACCGGGGAGCTGTTTTTT. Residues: CASSPPYRAGDTGELFF.

In DNA, the CDR3 is TGTGCCAGCAGCTTAGGGCTCGACAGGGGAGGGGGCTACACCTTC. Translating it yields CASSLGLDRGGGYTF. V and J are TRBV7-8 and TRBJ1-2, with 8 bases fitting TRBD1. Germline V gene data show CDR1 as SGHVS and CDR2 as FQNEAQ. V gave up 1 base and J gave up 8 bases; unmatched junction bases: 9. This CDR3 comprises 15 residues.

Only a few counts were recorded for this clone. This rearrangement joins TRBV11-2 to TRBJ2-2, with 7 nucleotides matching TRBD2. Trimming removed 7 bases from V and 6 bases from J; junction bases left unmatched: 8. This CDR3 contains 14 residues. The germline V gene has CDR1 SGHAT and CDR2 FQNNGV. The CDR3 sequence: CASTVAAGPGELFF. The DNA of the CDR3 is TGTGCCAGCACCGTAGCAGCGGGGCCCGGGGAGCTGTTTTTT.

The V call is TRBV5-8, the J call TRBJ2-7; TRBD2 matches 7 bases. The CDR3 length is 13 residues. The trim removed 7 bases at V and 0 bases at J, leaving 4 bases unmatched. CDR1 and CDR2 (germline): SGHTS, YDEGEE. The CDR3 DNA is TGTGCCAGCCGATTAGCGGGCTCCTACGAGCAGTACTTC. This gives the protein CASRLAGSYEQYF.

This CDR3 is CASNLMPGQRETQYF. The CDR3 DNA reads TGTGCCAGCAATCTGATGCCGGGACAAAGAGAGACCCAGTACTTC. V is TRBV2 and J is TRBJ2-5; D possibly corresponds to TRBD1 (6 bases). This CDR3 comprises 15 residues. The germline V gene has CDR1 SNHLY and CDR2 FYNNEI. V was cut by 7 bases and J by 4 bases, with 19 bases left in between.

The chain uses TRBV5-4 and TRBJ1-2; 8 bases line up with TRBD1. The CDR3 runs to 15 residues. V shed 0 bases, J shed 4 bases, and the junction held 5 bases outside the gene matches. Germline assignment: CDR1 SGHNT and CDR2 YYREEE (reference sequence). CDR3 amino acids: CASSLGGQGPYGYTF. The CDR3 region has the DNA TGTGCCAGCAGCTTGGGCGGACAGGGTCCCTATGGCTACACCTTC.

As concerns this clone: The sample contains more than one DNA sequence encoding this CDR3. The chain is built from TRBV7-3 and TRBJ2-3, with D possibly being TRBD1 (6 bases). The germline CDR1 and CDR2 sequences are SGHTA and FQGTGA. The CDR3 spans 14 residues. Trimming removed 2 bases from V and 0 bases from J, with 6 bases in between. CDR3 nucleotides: TGTGCCAGCAGCTTAGGGACAAGCACAGATACGCAGTATTTT. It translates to CASSLGTSTDTQYF.